A selection of T cell receptor beta chains follows, all from one sample in a study of T cell responses to AZD1222 COVID-19 vaccine. Method: immunoSEQ multiplex PCR; TCRdb's copy keeps in-frame clones and lacks some. The sample records approximately 130,000 clones, around 90% being singletons. The sample consisted of peripheral blood, taken 28 days after the second dose of the MenACWY control vaccine. These receptors all stem from an adult who received the MenACWY meningococcal vaccine as a control. CDR3s include the opening cysteine and the closing phenylalanine or tryptophan. D genes are given only for firm matches. A row's size may be missing; if present it is once, few, many or a size class.

NA | TRBJ1-4 | NA | TRBV7-2 | CASSLEGKDEKLFF | TGTGCCAGCAGCTTAGAGGGTAAGGATGAAAAACTGTTTTTT
NA | TRBJ2-7 | NA | TRBV5-6 | CASSLVAGAQYF | TGTGCCAGCAGCTTGGTGGCAGGGGCGCAGTACTTC
NA | TRBJ2-7 | NA | TRBV5-1 | CASSLEWGGHEQYF | TGCGCCAGCAGCTTGGAATGGGGCGGGCACGAGCAGTACTTC
NA | TRBJ1-3 | NA | TRBV10-2 | CASSDGFLSGNTIYF | TGCGCCAGCAGTGACGGTTTTCTCTCTGGAAACACCATATATTTT
NA | TRBJ2-3 | once | TRBV4-1 | CASSQVRIEITDTQYF | TGCGCCAGCAGCCAAGTTCGGATAGAGATCACAGATACGCAGTATTTT
TRBD1 | TRBJ2-7 | NA | TRBV27 | CASSLSAGGSYEQYF | TGTGCCAGCAGTTTATCCGCAGGGGGCTCCTACGAGCAGTACTTC
NA | TRBJ2-1 | NA | TRBV6-5 | CASSSRVDNEQFF | TGTGCCAGCAGCTCCCGAGTGGACAATGAGCAGTTCTTC
NA | TRBJ2-7 | NA | TRBV11-3 | CASSSGFHEQYF | TGTGCCAGCAGCTCTGGGTTCCACGAGCAGTACTTC
TRBD2 | TRBJ2-1 | NA | TRBV5-4 | CASSWGGGSYNEQFF | TGTGCCAGCAGCTGGGGGGGTGGCTCCTACAATGAGCAGTTCTTC
TRBD1 | TRBJ2-3 | once | TRBV28 | CASSLPGQGTDTQYF | TGTGCCAGCAGTTTACCAGGACAGGGGACAGATACGCAGTATTTT
TRBD1 | TRBJ2-2 | NA | TRBV2 | CASDGTGFTGELFF | TGTGCCAGCGACGGGACAGGGTTTACCGGGGAGCTGTTTTTT
NA | TRBJ1-1 | once | TRBV29-1 | CSVGTMNTEAFF | TGCAGCGTTGGGACAATGAACACTGAAGCTTTCTTT
TRBD1 | TRBJ1-6 | NA | TRBV5-1 | CASSLSGQKISPLHF | TGCGCCAGCAGCTTGTCGGGACAGAAAATTTCACCCCTCCACTTT
TRBD2 | TRBJ2-5 | once | TRBV20-1 | CSAAGEETQYF | TGCAGTGCAGCGGGGGAAGAGACCCAGTACTTC
NA | TRBJ2-7 | once | TRBV19 | CASSSPYEQYF | TGTGCCAGTAGTTCCCCCTACGAGCAGTACTTC
TRBD2 | TRBJ2-5 | NA | TRBV19 | CASSIAGRSGETQYF | TGTGCCAGTAGTATAGCCGGGAGGTCTGGGGAGACCCAGTACTTC
NA | TRBJ1-6 | NA | TRBV2 | CASSENLPLHF | TGTGCCAGCAGTGAAAACCTCCCCCTCCACTTT
NA | TRBJ2-3 | NA | TRBV2 | CASSVEVGTDTQYF | TGTGCCAGCAGTGTCGAAGTCGGCACAGATACGCAGTATTTT
NA | TRBJ2-7 | NA | TRBV11-2 | CASSTNRDPYEQYF | TGTGCCAGCAGCACGAACAGGGATCCCTACGAGCAGTACTTC
TRBD2 | TRBJ2-3 | NA | TRBV7-7 | CASSPGGAHSTDTQYF | TGTGCCAGCAGCCCGGGGGGGGCTCATAGCACAGATACGCAGTATTTT
TRBD2 | TRBJ2-3 | NA | TRBV7-9 | CASSSSESGEPSTDTQYF | TGTGCCAGCAGCTCCTCTGAGAGCGGGGAACCTAGCACAGATACGCAGTATTTT
TRBD1 | TRBJ2-7 | NA | TRBV5-1 | CASSLPGTGSHEQYF | TGCGCCAGCAGCTTGCCGGGGACAGGCAGCCACGAGCAGTACTTC
TRBD1 | TRBJ1-2 | NA | TRBV6-5 | CASSRDRATNYGYTF | TGTGCCAGCAGCAGAGACAGGGCCACTAACTATGGCTACACCTTC
TRBD1 | TRBJ1-4 | once | TRBV7-8 | CASSLVGQGVNEKLFF | TGTGCCAGCAGCTTAGTGGGACAGGGGGTAAATGAAAAACTGTTTTTT
NA | TRBJ2-1 | NA | TRBV12-2 | CASRLQGTMSSSSGQGHVRNEQFF | NA
NA | TRBJ1-4 | NA | TRBV7-3 | CASSLVANEKLFF | TGTGCCAGCAGCTTAGTAGCTAATGAAAAACTGTTTTTT
TRBD1 | TRBJ2-7 | NA | TRBV30 | CAWRTGKSEQYF | TGTGCCTGGAGGACAGGGAAATCGGAGCAGTACTTC